This T cell receptor (beta chain) was captured in a study of blood T cell repertoires in COVID-19. Participants came from about 24 US areas, aged about 18 to 95 years. Germline-derived CDR1 and CDR2 are MNHEY and SVGAGI. The V end was cut by 9 bases, the J end by 2 bases, with 14 bases between. The CDR3 sequence is 14 residues long. Libraries were prepared by immunoSEQ multiplex PCR; TCRdb keeps only in-frame clonotypes and omits some of them. In the table there are under 300,000 clones, 75% to 90% of which are singletons. The rearrangement uses TRBV6-5 and TRBJ2-1, with D possibly being TRBD1 (6 bases). The sample consisted of PBMCs or T cells enriched from blood (not recorded which). The TCR sequence derives from a woman in her forties with acute COVID-19. The CDR3 sequence: CARPQGTPYNEQFF. The CDR3 coding sequence is TGTGCCAGACCGCAGGGGACCCCCTACAATGAGCAGTTCTTC.